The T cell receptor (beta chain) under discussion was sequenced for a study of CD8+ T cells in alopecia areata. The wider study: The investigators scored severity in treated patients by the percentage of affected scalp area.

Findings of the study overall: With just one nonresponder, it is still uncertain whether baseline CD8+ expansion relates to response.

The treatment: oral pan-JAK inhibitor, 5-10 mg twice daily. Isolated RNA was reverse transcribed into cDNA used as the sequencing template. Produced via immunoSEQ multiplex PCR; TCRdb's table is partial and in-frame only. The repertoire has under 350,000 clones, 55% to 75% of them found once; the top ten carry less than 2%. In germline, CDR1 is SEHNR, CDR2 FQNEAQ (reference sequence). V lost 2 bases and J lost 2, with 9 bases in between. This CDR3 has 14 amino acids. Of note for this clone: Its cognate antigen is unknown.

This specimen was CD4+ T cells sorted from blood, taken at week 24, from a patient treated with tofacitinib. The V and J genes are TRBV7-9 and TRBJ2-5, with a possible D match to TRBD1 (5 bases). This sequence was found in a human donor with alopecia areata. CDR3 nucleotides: TGTGCCAGCAGCTTAAAACGGACACAAGAGACCCAGTACTTC. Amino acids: CASSLKRTQETQYF.